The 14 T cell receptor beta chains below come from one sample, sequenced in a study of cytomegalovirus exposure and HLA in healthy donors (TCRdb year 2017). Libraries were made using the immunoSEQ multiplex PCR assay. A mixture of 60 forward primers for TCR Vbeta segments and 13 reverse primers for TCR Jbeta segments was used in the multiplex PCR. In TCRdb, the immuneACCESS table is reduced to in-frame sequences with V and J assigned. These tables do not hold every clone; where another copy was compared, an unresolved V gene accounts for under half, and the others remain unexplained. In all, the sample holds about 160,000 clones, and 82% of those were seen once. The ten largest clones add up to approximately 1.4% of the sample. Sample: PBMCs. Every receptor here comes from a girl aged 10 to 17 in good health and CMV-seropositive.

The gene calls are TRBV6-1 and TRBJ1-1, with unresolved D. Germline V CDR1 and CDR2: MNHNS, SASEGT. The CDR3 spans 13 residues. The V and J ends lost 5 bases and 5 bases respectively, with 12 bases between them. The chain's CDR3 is CASSFGGGTEAFF. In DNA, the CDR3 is TGTGCCAGCAGTTTCGGTGGAGGGACTGAAGCTTTCTTT.

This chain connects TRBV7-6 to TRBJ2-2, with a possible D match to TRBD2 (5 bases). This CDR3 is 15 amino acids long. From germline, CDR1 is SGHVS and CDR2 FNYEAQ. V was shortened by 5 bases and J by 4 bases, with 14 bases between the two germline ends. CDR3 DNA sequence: TGTGCCAGCAGCAATCGGGGAAGAAGCACCGGGGAGCTGTTTTTT. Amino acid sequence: CASSNRGRSTGELFF.

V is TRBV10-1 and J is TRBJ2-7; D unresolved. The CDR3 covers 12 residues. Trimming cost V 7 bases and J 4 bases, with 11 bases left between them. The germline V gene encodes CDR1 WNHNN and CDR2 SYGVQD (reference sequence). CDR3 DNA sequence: TGCGCCAGCATCAACGGAGAATACGAGCAGTACTTC. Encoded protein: CASINGEYEQYF.

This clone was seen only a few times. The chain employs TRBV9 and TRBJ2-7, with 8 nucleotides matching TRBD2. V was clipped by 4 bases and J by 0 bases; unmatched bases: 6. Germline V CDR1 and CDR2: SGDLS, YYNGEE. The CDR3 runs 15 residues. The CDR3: CASSPFSGVSYEQYF. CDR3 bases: TGTGCCAGCAGCCCCTTTAGCGGGGTCTCCTACGAGCAGTACTTC.

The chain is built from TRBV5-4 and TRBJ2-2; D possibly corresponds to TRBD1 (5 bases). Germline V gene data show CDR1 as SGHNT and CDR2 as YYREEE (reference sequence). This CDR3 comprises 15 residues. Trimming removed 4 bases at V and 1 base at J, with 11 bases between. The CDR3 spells CASSLRQRNTGELFF. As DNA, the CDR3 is TGTGCCAGCAGCCTTCGACAGAGGAACACCGGGGAGCTGTTTTTT.

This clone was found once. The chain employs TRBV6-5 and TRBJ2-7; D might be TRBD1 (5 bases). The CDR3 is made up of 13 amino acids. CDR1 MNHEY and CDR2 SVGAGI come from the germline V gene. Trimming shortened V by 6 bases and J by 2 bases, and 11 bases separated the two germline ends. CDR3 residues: CASSQTVPYEQYF. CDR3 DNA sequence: TGTGCCAGCAGCCAGACAGTACCCTACGAGCAGTACTTC.

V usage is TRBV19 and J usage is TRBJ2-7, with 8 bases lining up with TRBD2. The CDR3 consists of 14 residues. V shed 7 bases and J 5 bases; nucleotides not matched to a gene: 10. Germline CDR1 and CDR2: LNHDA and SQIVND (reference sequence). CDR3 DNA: TGTGCCAGTACCCCCCGGGGGGGGGACCACGAGCAGTACTTC. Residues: CASTPRGGDHEQYF. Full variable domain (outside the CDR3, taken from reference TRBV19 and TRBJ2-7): DGGITQSPKYLFRKEGQNVTLSCEQNLNHDAMYWYRQDPGQGLRLIYYSQIVNDFQKGDIAEGYSVSREKKESFPLTVTSAQKNPTAFYLCASTPRGGDHEQYFGPGTRLTVT.

The CDR3 is CASSQVSGRSTDTQYF. The CDR3 DNA sequence: TGTGCCAGCAGCCAAGTTAGCGGGCGTAGCACAGATACGCAGTATTTT. The rearrangement links TRBV4-2 to TRBJ2-3; 7 nucleotides align to TRBD2. J gave up 0 bases and V 1 base, and 4 bases lay outside the gene matches. CDR3 size: 16 residues. Germline CDR1 LGHNA, CDR2 YNFKEQ.

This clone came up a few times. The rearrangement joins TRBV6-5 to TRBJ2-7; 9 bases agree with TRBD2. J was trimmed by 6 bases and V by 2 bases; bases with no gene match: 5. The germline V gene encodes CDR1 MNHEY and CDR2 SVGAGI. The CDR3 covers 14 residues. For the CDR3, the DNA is TGTGCCAGCAGTTACGCTAGCGGGATCGCCGAGCAGTACTTC. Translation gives CASSYASGIAEQYF.

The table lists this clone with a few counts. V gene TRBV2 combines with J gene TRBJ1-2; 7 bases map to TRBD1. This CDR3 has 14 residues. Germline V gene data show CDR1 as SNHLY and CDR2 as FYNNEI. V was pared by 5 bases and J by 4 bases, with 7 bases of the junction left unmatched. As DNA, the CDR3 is TGTGCCAGCAGTCCCCGGACAGGAGTCTATGGCTACACCTTC. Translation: CASSPRTGVYGYTF.

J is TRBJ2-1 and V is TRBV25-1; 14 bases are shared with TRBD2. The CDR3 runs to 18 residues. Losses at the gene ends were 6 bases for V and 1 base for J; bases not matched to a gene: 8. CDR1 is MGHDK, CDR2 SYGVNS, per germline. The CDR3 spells CASSGLAGGLMSYNEQFF. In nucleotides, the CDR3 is TGTGCCAGCAGCGGACTAGCGGGGGGTTTGATGTCCTACAATGAGCAGTTCTTC.

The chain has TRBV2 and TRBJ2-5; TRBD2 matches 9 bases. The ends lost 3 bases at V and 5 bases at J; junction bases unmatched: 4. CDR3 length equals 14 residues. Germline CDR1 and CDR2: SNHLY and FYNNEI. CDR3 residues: CASSERAGGETQYF. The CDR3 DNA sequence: TGTGCCAGCAGTGAGAGAGCGGGAGGTGAGACCCAGTACTTC.

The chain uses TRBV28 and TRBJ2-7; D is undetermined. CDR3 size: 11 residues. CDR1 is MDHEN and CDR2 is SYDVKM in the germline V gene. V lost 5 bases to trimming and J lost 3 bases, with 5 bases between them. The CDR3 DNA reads TGTGCCAGCAGTGTCCGCTACGAGCAGTACTTC. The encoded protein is CASSVRYEQYF.

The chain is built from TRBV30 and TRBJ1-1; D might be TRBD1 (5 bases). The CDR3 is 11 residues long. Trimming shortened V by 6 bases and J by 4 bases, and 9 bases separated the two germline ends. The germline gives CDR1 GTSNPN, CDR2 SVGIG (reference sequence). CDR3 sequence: CACARATEAFF. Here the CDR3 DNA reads TGTGCCTGTGCCAGGGCCACTGAAGCTTTCTTT.